These 15 T cell receptor beta chains share one sample of origin, sequenced in a study of CD4 T cells in relation to SARS-CoV-2 and coronaviruses. Antigen specificity for these receptors is unknown. Generated by immunoSEQ multiplex PCR, the TCRdb table keeps only in-frame clones and is missing some. The sample shows about 17,000 clones, 79% of them seen only once. Unexposed donor CD4+ T cells date from 2011-2018, before the COVID-19 pandemic. Isolation of CD4+ T cells took place after about 10 days in culture. The sample comprised CD4+ T cells from PBMCs, cultured in vitro. These receptor sequences come from a human donor in good health.

The chain recombines TRBV19 with TRBJ1-6, with D possibly matching TRBD1 (5 bases). The CDR3 is 15 amino acids. Trimming removed 8 bases at V and 9 bases at J, with 20 bases between. Germline values: CDR1 LNHDA, CDR2 SQIVND (reference sequence). The CDR3 DNA is TGTGCCAGTTCCCTCGGTGAGGACATGGGTTCACCCCTCCACTTT. Amino acid sequence: CASSLGEDMGSPLHF.

Within the sample, this clone is medium-sized (0.01 to 0.1%). The V call is TRBV2, the J call TRBJ2-4; the D is unclear. CDR3 size: 14 residues. The V end was cut by 1 base, the J end by 1 base, with 5 bases between. Germline V CDR1 and CDR2: SNHLY, FYNNEI. The CDR3, as DNA: TGTGCCAGCAGTGAAGGAGTTGCCAAAAACATTCAGTACTTC. Translating gives CASSEGVAKNIQYF.

This rearrangement joins TRBV7-9 to TRBJ2-3; 8 nucleotides line up with TRBD1. This CDR3 contains 15 residues. Germline-derived CDR1 and CDR2 are SEHNR and FQNEAQ (reference sequence). The ends lost 0 bases at V and 4 bases at J; junction bases unmatched: 3. The CDR3 sequence is CASSLAQGASDTQYF. The CDR3 nucleotides are TGTGCCAGCAGCTTAGCTCAGGGGGCTTCAGATACGCAGTATTTT.

The V and J genes are TRBV9 and TRBJ1-1, with TRBD1 as a possible D gene (5 bases). The V gene lost 0 bases and the J gene lost 0 bases, with 18 bases spanning the gap. Germline V lookup: CDR1 SGDLS, CDR2 YYNGEE. The CDR3 extends over 18 amino acids. CDR3 in amino acids: CASSVVTPGSPMNTEAFF. CDR3 bases: TGTGCCAGCAGCGTAGTAACCCCAGGGTCACCTATGAACACTGAAGCTTTCTTT.

This clone occurred a few times. This chain links TRBV2 with TRBJ1-1; TRBD1 agrees at 9 bases. The CDR3 runs to 15 residues. V gave up 3 bases and J gave up 1 base; unmatched junction bases: 3. Germline CDR1 is SNHLY and CDR2 is FYNNEI. CDR3 nucleotides: TGTGCCAGCAGTGACATGGGACAGGGGAACACTGAAGCTTTCTTT. As protein: CASSDMGQGNTEAFF.

This clone was observed once. V and J are TRBV30 and TRBJ1-2; 8 nucleotides agree with TRBD1. There are 15 residues in the CDR3. V shed 0 bases, J shed 6 bases, and the junction held 9 bases outside the gene matches. Germline CDR1 and CDR2: GTSNPN and SVGIG (reference sequence). The CDR3, as DNA: TGTGCCTGGAGTGTTGGGCTACAGGGGGAAGATGGCTACACCTTC. It specifies CAWSVGLQGEDGYTF.

The V call is TRBV5-6, the J call TRBJ1-4, with D uncertain. V lost 6 bases and J 8 bases, leaving 20 bases between the germline ends. CDR1 SGHDT and CDR2 YYEEEE come from the germline V gene. This CDR3 is 15 amino acids long. The CDR3, as DNA: TGTGCCAGCATCAAAAGAGGGCTTAGAGGCGAAAAACTGTTTTTT. It yields the protein CASIKRGLRGEKLFF. Based on the CDR3 plus reference TRBV5-6 and TRBJ1-4, the full variable domain is DAGVTQSPTHLIKTRGQQVTLRCSPKSGHDTVSWYQQALGQGPQFIFQYYEEEERQRGNFPDRFSGHQFPNYSSELNVNALLLGDSALYLCASIKRGLRGEKLFFGSGTQLSVL.

The chain carries TRBV10-2 and TRBJ2-5; 11 positions agree with TRBD2. The CDR3 has 14 residues. Germline V gives CDR1 WSHSY, CDR2 SAAADI. The trim removed 6 bases at V and 5 bases at J, leaving 5 bases unmatched. CDR3 sequence reads: CASRLAGGEETQYF. In DNA, the CDR3 is TGCGCCAGCAGATTAGCGGGGGGGGAGGAGACCCAGTACTTC.

The V gene is TRBV27, the J gene TRBJ2-5; D call uncertain. Germline loops: CDR1 MNHEY, CDR2 SMNVEV (reference sequence). This CDR3 is built from 12 residues. V lost 8 bases to trimming and J lost 4 bases, with 11 bases between them. The CDR3 DNA follows: TGTGCCAGCTTTTCTCCTGGAGAGACCCAGTACTTC. Translated, it gives CASFSPGETQYF.

J is TRBJ2-1 and V is TRBV18; 7 bases are a match to TRBD2. The CDR3 runs 14 residues. Germline V CDR1 and CDR2: KGHSH, LQKENI. V lost 2 bases to trimming and J lost 8 bases; unmatched junction nucleotides: 6. CDR3 coding DNA: TGTGCCAGCTCACCAAGGACTAGTGAAGATGAGCAGTTCTTC. It translates to CASSPRTSEDEQFF.

V is TRBV7-2 and J is TRBJ1-6, with D tentatively TRBD1 (5 bases). CDR3 length equals 15 residues. Trimming shortened V by 1 base and J by 6 bases, and 10 bases separated the two germline ends. The germline V gene has CDR1 SGHTA and CDR2 FQGNSA. CDR3 bases: TGTGCCAGCAGCTTAGTGGCAGGGTTTAATTCACCCCTCCACTTT. Protein product: CASSLVAGFNSPLHF.

This clone was observed once. One end of the junction does not line up with germline, which may come from a read error. The rearrangement uses TRBV5-1 and TRBJ2-5; 7 positions agree with TRBD2. This CDR3 has 17 residues. Germline V gives CDR1 SGHRS, CDR2 YFSETQ. DNA of the CDR3: TGCGCCAGCAGCTTGGCCGCGGCGGGAGTCCCCCAAGAGGCCCAGTACTTC. It codes for CASSLAAAGVPQEAQYF.

The gene calls are TRBV7-2 and TRBJ2-1; the D gene could be TRBD1 or TRBD2 (5 bases each). This CDR3 is built from 13 residues. Trimming removed 4 bases from V and 10 bases from J, with 14 bases in between. Germline-derived CDR1 and CDR2 are SGHTA and FQGNSA. The CDR3 sequence is CASSSRAGGEQFF. The DNA for the CDR3 is TGTGCCAGCAGCTCCAGGGCTGGGGGAGAGCAGTTCTTC.

This rearrangement joins TRBV6-5 to TRBJ2-7, with TRBD2 matching 9 bases. The junction had 7 bases not matched to a gene; V was cut back by 7 bases and J by 0 bases. Germline V lookup: CDR1 MNHEY, CDR2 SVGAGI. This CDR3 has 15 residues. CDR3 nucleotides: TGTGCCAGCAATCCTAGCGGGGTCAGCTCCTACGAGCAGTACTTC. Amino acid sequence: CASNPSGVSSYEQYF.

The chain is built from TRBV7-2 and TRBJ1-1, with TRBD1 matching over 8 bases. CDR3 length: 15 residues. Germline V gene lookup returns CDR1 SGHTA and CDR2 FQGNSA. Trimming removed 5 bases from V and 4 bases from J; junction bases left unmatched: 9. CDR3 in DNA: TGTGCCAGCAGCACCCAGCCCGGACAGGGCACTGAAGCTTTCTTT. Encoded protein: CASSTQPGQGTEAFF.